Included here is one T cell receptor (beta chain) sequence, with context. The record originates from a study of blood T cell repertoires in COVID-19. Whole-study context: The study drew acute and convalescent COVID-19 samples from the United States, Italy and Spain. PBMCs, B-cell-depleted T cells, or T cells provided the cDNA or gDNA that made up the material.

Trimming stripped 4 bases from V and 2 bases from J, with 12 bases between. In germline, CDR1 is SGHRS, CDR2 YFSETQ. The CDR3 is 14 amino acids. Authors' analysis steps: By means of reference gene primer amplification, nucleated cell counts were estimated. Sequenced by immunoSEQ multiplex PCR; TCRdb stores in-frame clones only, minus some. Clone size and the V and J calls come from that table; the DNA yielded D and trimming. The table lists approximately 77,000 clones, about 91% of them singletons. The rearrangement joins TRBV5-1 to TRBJ1-2; a weak D match, TRBD1 (6 bases). The sequenced sample consisted of peripheral blood. This sequence originates from an elderly woman with acute or convalescent COVID-19. This CDR3 reads CASSTTTGNYGYTF. The CDR3 DNA follows: TGCGCCAGCAGCACGACGACAGGAAACTATGGCTACACCTTC.